This entry is about one T cell receptor beta chain. The germline CDR1 and CDR2 sequences are SGHRS and YFSETQ. This CDR3 has 14 residues. With V trimmed by 4 bases and J by 3 bases, 6 bases remained unmatched. The table came from immunoSEQ multiplex PCR; TCRdb's copy has only in-frame clones and leaves some out. The sample contains more than 1,200,000 clones, approximately 98.5% of which appear only once. Division of CD4+ cells produced a CD45RA+ naive subset and a CD45RA-negative memory subset. The sample is drawn from a study of shared clonotypes between healthy human individuals. Sequenced sample: naive CD4+ T cells sorted from blood. Subset noted: CD45RA+ positively selected. The chain is built from TRBV5-1 and TRBJ2-7, with 8 bases aligning to TRBD1. The TCR was taken from a man younger than 40 in good health. The CDR3 reads CASSRDRNYYEQYF. The CDR3 DNA reads as TGCGCCAGCAGCCGGGACAGGAACTACTACGAGCAGTACTTC.